Each of the 9 T cell receptor beta chains below was sequenced from the same sample in a study of T cell responses to AZD1222 COVID-19 vaccine. The assay was immunoSEQ multiplex PCR, and TCRdb's table has in-frame clones only and misses some. The table lists 100,000 to 150,000 clones, roughly 91% of them singletons. The sequencing here drew on peripheral blood, taken on day 0 of MenACWY control vaccination. The receptors were sampled from an adult in good health.

This CDR3 is CATYRDTLQETQYF. The CDR3 region has the DNA TGTGCCACCTACCGGGACACTTTACAAGAGACCCAGTACTTC. The chain couples TRBV24-1 to TRBJ2-5; a weak D match, TRBD1 (6 bases). Trimming pared 9 bases from V and 2 bases from J, leaving 15 bases between. The CDR3 loop spans 14 amino acids. The germline V gene encodes CDR1 KGHDR and CDR2 SFDVKD.

This sequence joins TRBV6-1 and TRBJ2-7; D uncertain. Germline V gene data show CDR1 as MNHNS and CDR2 as SASEGT. This CDR3 is built from 14 residues. V was cut by 1 base and J by 3 bases, with 10 bases left in between. CDR3 nucleotides: TGTGCCAGCAGTGAAGAGGACGGGCGCTACGAGCAGTACTTC. Amino acid sequence: CASSEEDGRYEQYF.

The chain couples TRBV6-5 to TRBJ1-5; TRBD1 might be the D (5 bases). In germline, CDR1 is MNHEY, CDR2 SVGAGI. The V end lost 6 bases, the J end lost 1 base, and 13 bases lay between the germline ends. The CDR3 loop spans 15 amino acids. CDR3 residues: CASRPPKGSNQPQHF. The CDR3 DNA follows: TGTGCCAGCAGACCGCCAAAGGGGAGCAATCAGCCCCAGCATTTT.

V gene TRBV4-1 combines with J gene TRBJ1-4; D gene uncertain. V lost 6 bases to trimming and J lost 1 base, with 6 bases between them. CDR1 and CDR2 from the germline V gene are MGHRA and YSYEKL. The CDR3 extends over 13 amino acids. The CDR3 region is CASSPRTNEKLFF. DNA for the CDR3: TGCGCCAGCAGTCCTCGAACTAATGAAAAACTGTTTTTT.

This chain connects TRBV27 to TRBJ2-5; no clear D gene. CDR3 length: 13 residues. V was shortened by 5 bases and J by 0 bases, with 7 bases between the two germline ends. Germline CDR1 and CDR2: MNHEY and SMNVEV (reference sequence). DNA of the CDR3: TGTGCCAGCAGTCCACTGTACCAAGAGACCCAGTACTTC. Its protein product is CASSPLYQETQYF.

This clone has a single count. V is TRBV10-3 and J is TRBJ2-3; 10 bases are a match to TRBD2. Germline CDR1 reads ENHRY; CDR2 reads SYGVKD. V shed 0 bases and J 2 bases; nucleotides not matched to a gene: 11. The CDR3 extends over 19 amino acids. For the CDR3, the DNA is TGTGCCATCAGTGAGTCCACCACCGGGACTAGCGACTACACAGATACGCAGTATTTT. This translates into CAISESTTGTSDYTDTQYF.

In DNA form, the CDR3 reads TGCGCCAGCAGCTTCGGACAGGGGGGGCCAACTAATGAAAAACTGTTTTTT. Amino acid sequence: CASSFGQGGPTNEKLFF. The J gene is TRBJ1-4, the V gene TRBV5-1, with 10 bases identical to TRBD1. V gave up 2 bases and J gave up 0 bases; unmatched junction bases: 4. The germline gives CDR1 SGHRS, CDR2 YFSETQ. This CDR3 spans 17 amino acids.

The rearrangement joins TRBV5-6 to TRBJ2-1; tentatively, D is TRBD1 (6 bases). The CDR3 sequence is 14 residues long. The germline V gene has CDR1 SGHDT and CDR2 YYEEEE. Between the trimmed V and J ends, which lost 4 bases and 7 bases, there was a span of 15 bases. The DNA for the CDR3 is TGTGCCAGCAGCCGGGCCAGGGGAAGAAATGAGCAGTTCTTC. Encoded protein: CASSRARGRNEQFF.

The CDR3 reads CASSPSGSGLYEQYF. CDR3 in DNA: TGTGCCAGCAGTCCTTCGGGTAGCGGGTTATACGAGCAGTACTTC. The J gene is TRBJ2-7, the V gene TRBV27; 7 bases align to TRBD2. The V gene's germline CDR1 is MNHEY and CDR2 SMNVEV (reference sequence). This CDR3 comprises 15 residues. Trimming at V came to 5 bases and at J to 4 bases, leaving 11 bases not matched to a gene.